Sequencing of this T cell receptor (beta chain) was carried out in a study of shared clonotypes between healthy human individuals. In the study overall: CD8 memory received one plate per donor, CD8 naive two, CD4 memory three and CD4 naive three.

CDR1 SGHTA and CDR2 FQGNSA come from the germline V gene. This CDR3 is 14 amino acids long. J gave up 1 base and V 3 bases, and 2 bases lay outside the gene matches. Findings and limits, study-wide: Rarefaction gave evidence that sorted-subset sequencing remained incomplete despite large depth. Larger estimated richness was generally seen in naive subsets than in memory subsets.

With respect to this clone: What it binds is not known. Additional DNA sequences in this sample encode the identical CDR3.

HIV-negative, healthy adults without recent acute infections or vaccinations were the donors. TCRdb's copy holds only in-frame clones and misses some; the assay was immunoSEQ multiplex PCR. The table has about 2.4 million clones, 80% to 95% seen once; the top ten hold approximately 0.37%. Material: naive CD4+ T cells from PBMCs. Subset described: CD45RA+ positively selected. This receptor was identified in a young man in good health. Some clones in this sample may be carry-over from other donors' samples. The chain carries TRBV7-2 and TRBJ1-1, with 7 bases that match TRBD1. This CDR3 is CASSLGTANTEAFF. The CDR3 DNA follows: TGTGCCAGCAGCTTGGGGACAGCGAACACTGAAGCTTTCTTT.